The clone carrying this T cell receptor beta chain was seen a handful of times. Its antigen is undetermined. This sample was included in a study of OX40 agonist ivuxolimab in advanced cancers. For the study at large: Patients received ivuxolimab, an intravenous treatment, every 2 weeks at 0.01 to 10 mg/kg. A history of anti-PD-1, anti-PD-L1 or anti-CTLA-4 therapy was acceptable, and around 36% had some.

Study-level points and caveats: Partial responders at 0.1-3.0 mg/kg showed near-lowest clonal expansion.

Deletions cut 4 bases from V and 2 bases from J, with 12 bases between. Germline loops: CDR1 SNHLY, CDR2 FYNNEI. This CDR3 comprises 14 residues. Assay: immunoSEQ multiplex PCR; the TCRdb copy retains only in-frame clones and omits some. The repertoire holds roughly 25,000 clones, with under 80% as singletons. V is TRBV2 and J is TRBJ2-7; the D gene is possibly TRBD2 (6 bases). This clonotype was sampled from an adult with an advanced solid tumor such as melanoma, head and neck, liver or kidney cancer. The sequencing used CD4+ or CD8+ T cells sorted from blood, collected in a trial of the OX40 agonist ivuxolimab. CDR3 in amino acids: CASSGSGETYEQYF. The DNA of the CDR3 is TGTGCCAGCAGTGGTAGCGGTGAAACCTACGAGCAGTACTTC.